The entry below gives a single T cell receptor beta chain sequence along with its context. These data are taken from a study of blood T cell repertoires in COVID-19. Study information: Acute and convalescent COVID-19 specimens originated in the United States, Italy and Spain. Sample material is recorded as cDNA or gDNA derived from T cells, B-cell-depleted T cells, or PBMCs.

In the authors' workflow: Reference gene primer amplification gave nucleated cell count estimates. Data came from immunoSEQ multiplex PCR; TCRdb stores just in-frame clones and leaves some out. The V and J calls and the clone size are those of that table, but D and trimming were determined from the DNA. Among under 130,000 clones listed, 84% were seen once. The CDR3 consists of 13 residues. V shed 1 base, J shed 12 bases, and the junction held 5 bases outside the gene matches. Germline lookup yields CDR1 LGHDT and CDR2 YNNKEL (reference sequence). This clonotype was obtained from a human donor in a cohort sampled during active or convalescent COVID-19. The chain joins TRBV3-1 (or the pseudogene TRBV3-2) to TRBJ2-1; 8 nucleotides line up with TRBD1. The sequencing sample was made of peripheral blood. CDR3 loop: CASSQARQGRQFF. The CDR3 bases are TGTGCCAGCAGCCAAGCCCGACAGGGGAGGCAGTTCTTC.